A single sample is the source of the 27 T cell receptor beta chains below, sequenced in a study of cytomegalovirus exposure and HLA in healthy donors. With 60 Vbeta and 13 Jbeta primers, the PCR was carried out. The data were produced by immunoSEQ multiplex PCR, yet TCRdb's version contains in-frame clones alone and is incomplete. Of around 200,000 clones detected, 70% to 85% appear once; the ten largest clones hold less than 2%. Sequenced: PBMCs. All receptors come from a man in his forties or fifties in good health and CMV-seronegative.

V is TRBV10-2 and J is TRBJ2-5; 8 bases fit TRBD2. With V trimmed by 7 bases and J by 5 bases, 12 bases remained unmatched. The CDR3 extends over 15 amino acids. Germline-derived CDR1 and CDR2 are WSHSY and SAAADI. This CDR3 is CASNPWAGGGETQYF. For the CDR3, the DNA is TGCGCCAGCAACCCCTGGGCGGGAGGTGGTGAGACCCAGTACTTC.

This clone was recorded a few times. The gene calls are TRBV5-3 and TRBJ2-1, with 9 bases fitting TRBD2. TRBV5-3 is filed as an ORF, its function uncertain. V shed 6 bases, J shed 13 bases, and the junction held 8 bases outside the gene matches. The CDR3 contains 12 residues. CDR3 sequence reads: CARIEAGGGQFF. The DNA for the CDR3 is TGTGCCAGAATTGAGGCGGGAGGGGGTCAGTTCTTC.

In nucleotides, the CDR3 is TGTGCCAGCACCTCAGATAGCGGAGATACGCAGTATTTT. Its translation is CASTSDSGDTQYF. V gene TRBV6-6 combines with J gene TRBJ2-3, with a tentative D call TRBD2 (6 bases). CDR1 is MNHNY, CDR2 SVGAGI, per germline (reference sequence). There are 13 residues in the CDR3. Trimming removed 7 bases at V and 5 bases at J, with 13 bases between.

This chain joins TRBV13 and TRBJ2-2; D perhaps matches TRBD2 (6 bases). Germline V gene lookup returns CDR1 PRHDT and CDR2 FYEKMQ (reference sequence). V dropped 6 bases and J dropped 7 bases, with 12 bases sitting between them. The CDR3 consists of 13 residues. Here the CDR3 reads CASRPGVGGELFF. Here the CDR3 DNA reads TGTGCCAGCAGACCGGGAGTGGGCGGGGAGCTGTTTTTT.

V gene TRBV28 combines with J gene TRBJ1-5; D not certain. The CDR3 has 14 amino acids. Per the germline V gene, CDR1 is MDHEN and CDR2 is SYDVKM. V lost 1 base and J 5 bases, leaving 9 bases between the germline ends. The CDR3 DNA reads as TGTGCCAGCAGTTTATTGCAGGTTTATCAGCCCCAGCATTTT. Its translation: CASSLLQVYQPQHF.

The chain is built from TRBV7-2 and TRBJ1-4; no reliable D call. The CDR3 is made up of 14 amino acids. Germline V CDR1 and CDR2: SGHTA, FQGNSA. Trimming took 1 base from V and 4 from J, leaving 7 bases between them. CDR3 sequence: CASSLEPNNEKLFF. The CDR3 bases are TGTGCCAGCAGCTTAGAACCTAATAATGAAAAACTGTTTTTT.

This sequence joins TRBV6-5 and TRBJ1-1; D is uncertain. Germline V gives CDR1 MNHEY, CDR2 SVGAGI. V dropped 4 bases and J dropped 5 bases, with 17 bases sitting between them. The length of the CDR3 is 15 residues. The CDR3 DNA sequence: TGTGCCAGCAGTTCCCGAAGCCGGGTTTGGACTGAAGCTTTCTTT. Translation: CASSSRSRVWTEAFF.

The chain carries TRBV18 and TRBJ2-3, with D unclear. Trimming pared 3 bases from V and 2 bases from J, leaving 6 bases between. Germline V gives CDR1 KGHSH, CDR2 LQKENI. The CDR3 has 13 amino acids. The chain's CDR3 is CASSPTTTDTQYF. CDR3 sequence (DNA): TGTGCCAGCTCACCCACAACCACAGATACGCAGTATTTT.

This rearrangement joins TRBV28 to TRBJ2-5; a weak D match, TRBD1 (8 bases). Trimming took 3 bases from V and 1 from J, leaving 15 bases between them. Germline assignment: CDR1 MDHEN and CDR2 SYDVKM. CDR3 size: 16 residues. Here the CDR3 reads CASSLGGDRRQETQYF. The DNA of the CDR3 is TGTGCCAGCAGTTTGGGGGGGGACAGGCGCCAAGAGACCCAGTACTTC.

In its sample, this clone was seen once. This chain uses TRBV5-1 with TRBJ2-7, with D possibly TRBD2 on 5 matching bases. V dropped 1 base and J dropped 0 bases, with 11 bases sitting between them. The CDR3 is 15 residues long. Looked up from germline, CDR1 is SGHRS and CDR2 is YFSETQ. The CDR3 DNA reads TGCGCCAGCAGCTTGTATCCAGCGGCCTCCTACGAGCAGTACTTC. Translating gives CASSLYPAASYEQYF.

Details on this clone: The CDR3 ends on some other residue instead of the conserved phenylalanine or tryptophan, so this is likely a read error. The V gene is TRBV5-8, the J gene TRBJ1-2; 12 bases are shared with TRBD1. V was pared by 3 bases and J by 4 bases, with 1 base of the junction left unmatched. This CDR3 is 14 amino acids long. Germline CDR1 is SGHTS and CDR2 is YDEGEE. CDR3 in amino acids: CASSSGQGAYGYTS. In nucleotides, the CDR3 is TGTGCCAGCAGCTCGGGACAGGGGGCCTATGGCTACACCTCC.

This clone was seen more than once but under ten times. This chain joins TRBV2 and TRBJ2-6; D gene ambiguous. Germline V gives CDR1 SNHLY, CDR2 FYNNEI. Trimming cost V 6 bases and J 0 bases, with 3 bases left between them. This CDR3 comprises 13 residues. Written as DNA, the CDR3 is TGTGCCAGCAGGCGCTCTGGGGCCAACGTCCTGACTTTC. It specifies CASRRSGANVLTF.

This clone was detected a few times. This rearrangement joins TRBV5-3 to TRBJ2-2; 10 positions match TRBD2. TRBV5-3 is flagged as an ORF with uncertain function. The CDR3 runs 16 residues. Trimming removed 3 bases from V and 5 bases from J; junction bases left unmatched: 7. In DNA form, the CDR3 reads TGTGCCAGAAGCTCGCGGACTAGCGGCGGTACCGGGGAGCTGTTTTTT. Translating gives CARSSRTSGGTGELFF.

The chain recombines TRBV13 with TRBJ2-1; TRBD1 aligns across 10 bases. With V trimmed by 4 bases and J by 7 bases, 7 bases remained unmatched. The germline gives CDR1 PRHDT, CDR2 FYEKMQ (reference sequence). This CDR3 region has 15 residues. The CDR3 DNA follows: TGTGCCAGCAGCTCTGACAGGGGGCGAGAAAATGAGCAGTTCTTC. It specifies CASSSDRGRENEQFF.

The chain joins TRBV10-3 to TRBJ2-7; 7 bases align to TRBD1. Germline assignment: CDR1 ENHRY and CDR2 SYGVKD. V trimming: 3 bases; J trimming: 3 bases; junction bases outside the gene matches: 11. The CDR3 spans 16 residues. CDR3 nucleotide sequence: TGTGCCATCAGTGATGCCGGGACAGTTCTCGACTACGAGCAGTACTTC. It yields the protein CAISDAGTVLDYEQYF.

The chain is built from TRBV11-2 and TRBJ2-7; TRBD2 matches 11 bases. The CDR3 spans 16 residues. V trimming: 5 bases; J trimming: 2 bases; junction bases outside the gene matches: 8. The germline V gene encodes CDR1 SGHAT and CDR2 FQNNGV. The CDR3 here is CASSLSGTSGAYEQYF. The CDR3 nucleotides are TGTGCCAGCAGCCTGTCCGGGACTAGCGGAGCCTACGAGCAGTACTTC.

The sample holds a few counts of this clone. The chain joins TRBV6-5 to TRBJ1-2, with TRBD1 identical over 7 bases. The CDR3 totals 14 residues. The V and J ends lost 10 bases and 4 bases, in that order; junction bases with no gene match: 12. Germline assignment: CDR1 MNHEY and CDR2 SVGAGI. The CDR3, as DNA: TGTGCCATTTCGGCAGGGGGACTTGGCTATGGCTACACCTTC. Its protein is CAISAGGLGYGYTF.

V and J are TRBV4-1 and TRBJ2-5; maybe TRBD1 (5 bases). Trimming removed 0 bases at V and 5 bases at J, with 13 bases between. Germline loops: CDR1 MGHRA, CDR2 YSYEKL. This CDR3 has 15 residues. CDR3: CASSQEGRDAETQYF. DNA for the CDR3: TGCGCCAGCAGCCAAGAAGGCAGGGATGCCGAGACCCAGTACTTC.

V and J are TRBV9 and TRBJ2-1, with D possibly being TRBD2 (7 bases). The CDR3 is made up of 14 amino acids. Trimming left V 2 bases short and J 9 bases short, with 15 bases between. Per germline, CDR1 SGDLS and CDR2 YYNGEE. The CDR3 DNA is TGTGCCAGCAGCGTCAAAGGGGGGGGCGGTGAGCAGTTCTTC. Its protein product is CASSVKGGGGEQFF.

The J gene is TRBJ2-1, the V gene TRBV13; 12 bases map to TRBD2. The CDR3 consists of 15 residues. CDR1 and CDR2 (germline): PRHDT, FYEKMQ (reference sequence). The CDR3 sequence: CVSPRTSGKTRGQFF. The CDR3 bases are TGTGTCAGTCCTCGGACTAGCGGGAAAACACGGGGGCAGTTCTTC.

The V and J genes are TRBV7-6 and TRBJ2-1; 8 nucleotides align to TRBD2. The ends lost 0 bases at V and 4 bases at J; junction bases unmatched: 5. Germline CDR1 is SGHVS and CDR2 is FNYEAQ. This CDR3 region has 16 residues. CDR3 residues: CASSLATAGGYNEQFF. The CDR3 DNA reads TGTGCCAGCAGCTTAGCGACGGCGGGAGGTTACAATGAGCAGTTCTTC.

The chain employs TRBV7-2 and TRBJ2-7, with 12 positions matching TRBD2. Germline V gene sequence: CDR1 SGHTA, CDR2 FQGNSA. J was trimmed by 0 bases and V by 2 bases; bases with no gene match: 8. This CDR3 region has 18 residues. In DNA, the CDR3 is TGTGCCAGCAGCTTATCTAGCGGGAGGGCGGCGTTCTCCTACGAGCAGTACTTC. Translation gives CASSLSSGRAAFSYEQYF.

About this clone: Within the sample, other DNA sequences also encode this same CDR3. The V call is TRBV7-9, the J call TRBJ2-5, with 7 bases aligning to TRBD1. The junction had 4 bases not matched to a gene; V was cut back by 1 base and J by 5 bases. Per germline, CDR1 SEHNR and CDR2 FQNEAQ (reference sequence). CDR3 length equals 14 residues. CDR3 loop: CASSLGQGVETQYF. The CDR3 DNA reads TGTGCCAGCAGCTTAGGACAGGGAGTCGAGACCCAGTACTTC. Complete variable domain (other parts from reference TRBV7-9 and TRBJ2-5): DTGVSQNPRHKITKRGQNVTFRCDPISEHNRLYWYRQTLGQGPEFLTYFQNEAQLEKSRLLSDRFSAERPKGSFSTLEIQRTEQGDSAMYLCASSLGQGVETQYFGPGTRLLVL.

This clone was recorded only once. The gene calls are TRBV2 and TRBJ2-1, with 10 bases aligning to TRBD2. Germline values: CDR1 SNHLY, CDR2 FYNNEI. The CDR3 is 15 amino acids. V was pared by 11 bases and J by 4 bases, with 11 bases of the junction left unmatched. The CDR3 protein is CAPAIAGGDYNEQFF. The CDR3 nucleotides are TGTGCCCCAGCAATAGCGGGAGGTGATTACAATGAGCAGTTCTTC.

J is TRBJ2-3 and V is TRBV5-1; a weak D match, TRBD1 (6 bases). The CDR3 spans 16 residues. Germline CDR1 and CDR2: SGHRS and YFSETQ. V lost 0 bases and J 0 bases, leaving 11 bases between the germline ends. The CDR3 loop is CASSLGTDSSTDTQYF. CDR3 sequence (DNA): TGCGCCAGCAGCTTGGGTACGGACAGTAGCACAGATACGCAGTATTTT.

The CDR3 DNA is TGCACCAGCAGCCAAGAACCGCTCACAGGGGAATGCACAGATACGCAGTATTTT. Translating gives CTSSQEPLTGECTDTQYF. The chain is built from TRBV1 and TRBJ2-3; TRBD1, the D gene given by the table, was not confirmed from the DNA. TRBV1 is an annotated pseudogene. This CDR3 contains 18 residues.

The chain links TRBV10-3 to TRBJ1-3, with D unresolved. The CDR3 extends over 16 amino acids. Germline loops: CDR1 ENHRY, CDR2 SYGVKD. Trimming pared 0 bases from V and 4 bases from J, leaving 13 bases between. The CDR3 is CAISESEGIGGNTIYF. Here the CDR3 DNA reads TGTGCCATCAGTGAGTCGGAGGGAATCGGGGGAAACACCATATATTTT.